Here is one T cell receptor beta chain with its context. Its antigen is as yet unknown. Selected pancreatic ductal adenocarcinoma patients had undergone surgery without neoadjuvant therapy. This record comes from a study of T cells in pancreatic ductal adenocarcinoma. Study findings and constraints: The resected pancreatic cancer cohort was biased toward the minority with early-stage disease. No significant tumor-blood clonality difference; means were about 0.1 and 0.07. Tumor samples had fewer productive templates and 7.5 to 9.5-fold fewer unique clonotypes than blood.

The ends were cut back, 5 bases at V and 6 bases at J, with 14 bases in the middle. Germline V CDR1 and CDR2: SNHLY, FYNNEI. The CDR3 has 14 amino acids. TCRdb's copy holds only in-frame clones and misses some; the assay was immunoSEQ multiplex PCR. Here the sample spans about 17,000 clones, 88% being singletons. This sequence was found in a human donor with pancreatic ductal adenocarcinoma. The V and J genes are TRBV2 and TRBJ2-1; possibly TRBD2 for D (6 bases). What was sequenced was PBMCs. DNA for the CDR3: TGTGCCAGCAGTTTTAGCTCCGGGGGCAATGAGCAGTTCTTC. Its protein product is CASSFSSGGNEQFF.